The 29 T cell receptor beta chains listed next were all sequenced from one sample in a study of cytomegalovirus exposure and HLA in healthy donors. Measured with immunoSEQ multiplex PCR; TCRdb has only the in-frame clones, and not every one. This sample has under 250,000 clones, with about 90% found just once. Sequencing used PBMCs. The receptors were gathered from a man aged 18 to 29 in good health and CMV-seropositive.

The gene calls are TRBV11-2 and TRBJ2-2, with 7 bases matching TRBD1. CDR3 length equals 17 residues. With V trimmed by 5 bases and J by 6 bases, 15 bases remained unmatched. Germline V gene sequence: CDR1 SGHAT, CDR2 FQNNGV. The CDR3: CASSPHREGGFPGELFF. The DNA for the CDR3 is TGTGCCAGCAGCCCCCATAGGGAAGGGGGCTTCCCCGGGGAGCTGTTTTTT.

This chain uses TRBV29-1 with TRBJ2-2, with D unclear. V lost 4 bases to trimming and J lost 5 bases, with 8 bases between them. This CDR3 has 12 residues. Germline V gene sequence: CDR1 SQVTM, CDR2 ANQGSEA. CDR3 in DNA: TGCAGCGTTGGGCTGGGAACCGGGGAGCTGTTTTTT. This sequence encodes CSVGLGTGELFF.

This clone was counted a single time. The J gene is TRBJ1-5, the V gene TRBV10-3, with D possibly being TRBD1 (6 bases). The CDR3 spans 15 residues. Germline V lookup: CDR1 ENHRY, CDR2 SYGVKD. V lost 2 bases and J lost 2, with 10 bases in between. The CDR3 DNA follows: TGTGCCATCAGTGAGGGGGGGGGCGGCAATCAGCCCCAGCATTTT. Residues: CAISEGGGGNQPQHF.

The genes are TRBV29-1 and TRBJ2-5, with unresolved D. The length of the CDR3 is 13 residues. Germline CDR1 SQVTM, CDR2 ANQGSEA. V lost 4 bases and J lost 0, with 9 bases in between. CDR3 sequence (DNA): TGCAGCGTTGGCGGACGATACCAAGAGACCCAGTACTTC. It translates to CSVGGRYQETQYF.

The chain recombines TRBV6-5 with TRBJ2-2; TRBD2 might be the D (5 bases). The CDR3 sequence is 14 residues long. The V gene's germline CDR1 is MNHEY and CDR2 SVGAGI. Trimming removed 4 bases at V and 5 bases at J, with 11 bases between. CDR3 residues: CASSSPGLTGELFF. CDR3 coding DNA: TGTGCCAGCAGTTCTCCCGGACTGACCGGGGAGCTGTTTTTT.

The chain employs TRBV29-1 and TRBJ1-5, with 8 bases aligning to TRBD1. This CDR3 has 13 residues. Germline V gene lookup returns CDR1 SQVTM and CDR2 ANQGSEA. The V and J ends lost 7 bases and 5 bases, in that order; junction bases with no gene match: 7. The CDR3 reads CSARQGLDQPQHF. For the CDR3, the DNA is TGCAGCGCCCGACAGGGGTTGGATCAGCCCCAGCATTTT.

The chain links TRBV5-1 to TRBJ2-2, with 9 positions matching TRBD2. Germline CDR1 reads SGHRS; CDR2 reads YFSETQ. V was pared by 4 bases and J by 2 bases, with 6 bases of the junction left unmatched. The CDR3 loop spans 16 amino acids. CDR3 sequence (DNA): TGCGCCAGCAGCGTTGGGACTAGCAGAAACACCGGGGAGCTGTTTTTT. It encodes CASSVGTSRNTGELFF.

The V gene is TRBV7-4, the J gene TRBJ1-2, with a weak D call TRBD1 (5 bases). The CDR3 has 14 residues. Germline V lookup: CDR1 SGHVT, CDR2 SQSDAQ. V was trimmed by 0 bases and J by 4 bases, leaving 9 bases between them. The CDR3 loop reads CASSLAHGTYGYTF. CDR3 nucleotide sequence: TGTGCCAGCAGCTTAGCCCATGGGACCTATGGCTACACCTTC.

V and J are TRBV6-5 and TRBJ2-6; D is unresolved. Trimming shortened V by 2 bases and J by 0 bases, and 8 bases separated the two germline ends. The CDR3 length is 16 residues. CDR1 and CDR2 (germline): MNHEY, SVGAGI. CDR3 in amino acids: CASSYLLGSGANVLTF. The CDR3 DNA reads as TGTGCCAGCAGTTACCTTTTGGGCTCTGGGGCCAACGTCCTGACTTTC.

This clone appeared a few times. This chain uses TRBV7-8 with TRBJ1-1, with a tentative D call TRBD1 (6 bases). The CDR3 runs 15 residues. V was pared by 1 base and J by 4 bases, with 13 bases between. The germline CDR1 and CDR2 sequences are SGHVS and FQNEAQ. CDR3 sequence (DNA): TGTGCCAGCAGCTTAGATGGGGGCGCGGGCACTGAAGCTTTCTTT. Amino acids: CASSLDGGAGTEAFF.

This rearrangement joins TRBV6-5 to TRBJ2-5, with D hard to call. This CDR3 contains 14 residues. Germline V gene lookup returns CDR1 MNHEY and CDR2 SVGAGI. V lost 5 bases and J 2 bases, leaving 12 bases between the germline ends. The DNA of the CDR3 is TGTGCCAGCAGTCGCAGCCGTATACAAGAGACCCAGTACTTC. Translating it yields CASSRSRIQETQYF.

The V gene is TRBV2, the J gene TRBJ1-4, with TRBD1 identical over 9 bases. The germline gives CDR1 SNHLY, CDR2 FYNNEI. Germline trimming cut 8 bases from V and 5 bases from J; bases unmatched to any gene: 3. The CDR3 contains 13 residues. The CDR3 bases are TGTGCCAGCGGGGGGACAGGGAATGAAAAACTGTTTTTT. Translating gives CASGGTGNEKLFF.

This clone was observed a few times. The chain has TRBV5-1 and TRBJ2-2, with 11 bases that match TRBD2. The CDR3 length is 15 residues. Trimming cost V 0 bases and J 10 bases; bases outside gene matches: 5. CDR1 and CDR2 from the germline V gene are SGHRS and YFSETQ. CDR3 in amino acids: CASSLELAGVPELFF. CDR3 sequence (DNA): TGCGCCAGCAGCTTGGAACTAGCGGGAGTACCGGAGCTGTTTTTT.

The chain has TRBV6-6 and TRBJ2-7, with 12 bases aligning to TRBD1. The V and J ends lost 8 bases and 6 bases, in that order; junction bases with no gene match: 8. This CDR3 spans 14 amino acids. Per the germline V gene, CDR1 is MNHNY and CDR2 is SVGAGI (reference sequence). CDR3 bases: TGTGCCAGCTCCCAAGGGACAGGGGGCTTCGAGCAGTACTTC. Amino acids: CASSQGTGGFEQYF.

This sequence joins TRBV19 and TRBJ2-1; 8 bases fit TRBD2. After removal of 8 bases from V and 3 bases from J, the junction contained 9 bases not matched to a gene. The CDR3 spans 15 residues. The germline gives CDR1 LNHDA, CDR2 SQIVND (reference sequence). This CDR3 is CASQKGTRVYNEQFF. The CDR3 DNA sequence: TGTGCCAGTCAAAAGGGGACTAGGGTCTACAATGAGCAGTTCTTC. The complete variable domain, with remaining parts taken from reference TRBV19 and TRBJ2-1, reads DGGITQSPKYLFRKEGQNVTLSCEQNLNHDAMYWYRQDPGQGLRLIYYSQIVNDFQKGDIAEGYSVSREKKESFPLTVTSAQKNPTAFYLCASQKGTRVYNEQFFGPGTRLTVL.

The table lists this clone with a few counts. For the CDR3, the DNA is TGTGCCAGCAGCTTCGGGCTCTACGAGCAGTACTTC. This codes for CASSFGLYEQYF. The chain joins TRBV7-9 to TRBJ2-7, with D hard to call. The CDR3 spans 12 residues. Trimming stripped 3 bases from V and 3 bases from J, with 6 bases between. Germline CDR1 reads SEHNR; CDR2 reads FQNEAQ (reference sequence).

The chain joins TRBV28 to TRBJ2-3; TRBD2 might be the D (6 bases). The CDR3 contains 17 residues. V lost 5 bases and J 5 bases, leaving 23 bases between the germline ends. CDR1 and CDR2 from the germline V gene are MDHEN and SYDVKM. The CDR3 is CASSPLGLAEKKDTQYF. DNA for the CDR3: TGTGCCAGCAGTCCCCTAGGGTTAGCGGAGAAGAAAGATACGCAGTATTTT.

In regard to this clone: The DNA is left out, because the CDR3 cannot be placed on it with certainty; the CDR3 is given as TCRdb lists it. This chain joins TRBV28 and TRBJ1-4; the D call TRBD1 from the table was never checked on the DNA. Germline assignment: CDR1 MDHEN and CDR2 SYDVKM. The length of the CDR3 is 11 amino acids, counting both ends. This CDR3 reads CASSFAQGSFF.

This chain uses TRBV11-2 with TRBJ2-7; D is unresolved. CDR1 and CDR2 from the germline V gene are SGHAT and FQNNGV. The CDR3 contains 12 residues. V lost 0 bases to trimming and J lost 2 bases, with 2 bases between them. DNA of the CDR3: TGTGCCAGCAGCTTAGAAACCTACGAGCAGTACTTC. Amino acids: CASSLETYEQYF.

The chain recombines TRBV2 with TRBJ2-1, with TRBD2 matching 14 bases. CDR1 is SNHLY and CDR2 is FYNNEI in the germline V gene. The CDR3 runs 19 residues. Trimming cost V 3 bases and J 7 bases; bases outside gene matches: 14. CDR3 bases: TGTGCCAGCAGTGACCCCCCGGGACTAGCGGGAGTTAATATTAATGAGCAGTTCTTC. Translated: CASSDPPGLAGVNINEQFF.

CDR3 amino acids: CASSLGPSPDRGDEQYF. The CDR3 DNA sequence: TGCGCCAGCAGCTTGGGTCCTAGCCCGGACAGGGGGGACGAGCAGTACTTC. The chain links TRBV5-1 to TRBJ2-7, with 10 bases matching TRBD1. V trimming: 0 bases; J trimming: 5 bases; junction bases outside the gene matches: 11. CDR1 is SGHRS and CDR2 is YFSETQ in the germline V gene. The CDR3 totals 17 residues.

The genes are TRBV29-1 and TRBJ2-7; TRBD1 aligns across 10 bases. This CDR3 has 13 amino acids. CDR1 is SQVTM and CDR2 is ANQGSEA in the germline V gene. The V segment lost 6 bases and the J segment 7 bases; nucleotides outside the gene matches: 9. As DNA, the CDR3 is TGCAGCGTGCAACGACAGGGGGCGGAGGAGCAGTACTTC. This sequence encodes CSVQRQGAEEQYF.

The V call is TRBV27, the J call TRBJ2-7; tentatively, D is TRBD2 (6 bases). V gave up 6 bases and J gave up 0 bases, with 9 bases separating them. The CDR3 is 13 amino acids. The germline V gene encodes CDR1 MNHEY and CDR2 SMNVEV (reference sequence). This chain's CDR3 is CASRLAVSYEQYF. CDR3 nucleotide sequence: TGTGCCAGCAGGTTAGCGGTCTCCTACGAGCAGTACTTC.

This clone was detected only once. J is TRBJ1-2 and V is TRBV5-4; 9 bases agree with TRBD1. The CDR3 extends over 16 amino acids. CDR1 is SGHNT and CDR2 is YYREEE in the germline V gene (reference sequence). The ends lost 0 bases at V and 4 bases at J; junction bases unmatched: 7. CDR3: CASSLEAGQGSYGYTF. Here the CDR3 DNA reads TGTGCCAGCAGCTTGGAAGCGGGACAGGGTAGCTATGGCTACACCTTC. The entire variable domain, with the rest obtained from reference TRBV5-4 and TRBJ1-2, is as follows: ETGVTQSPTHLIKTRGQQVTLRCSSQSGHNTVSWYQQALGQGPQFIFQYYREEENGRGNFPPRFSGLQFPNYSSELNVNALELDDSALYLCASSLEAGQGSYGYTFGSGTRLTVV.

The chain uses TRBV9 and TRBJ2-7, with TRBD1 as a possible D gene (5 bases). The ends were cut back, 1 base at V and 3 bases at J, with 8 bases in the middle. The length of the CDR3 is 13 residues. Germline values: CDR1 SGDLS, CDR2 YYNGEE. CDR3 coding DNA: TGTGCCAGCAGCGTATCGGACAACTACGAGCAGTACTTC. Translated, it gives CASSVSDNYEQYF.

This chain links TRBV10-1 with TRBJ2-7; unclear D gene. Germline CDR1 is WNHNN and CDR2 is SYGVQD (reference sequence). Trimming took off 3 bases at V and 2 bases at J, with 11 bases between the two ends. The CDR3 is made up of 14 amino acids. The CDR3 sequence: CASSEDTRTYEQYF. The DNA for the CDR3 is TGCGCCAGCAGTGAAGATACAAGGACCTACGAGCAGTACTTC.

CDR3 sequence (DNA): TGTGCCAGAGGGCCTGGAGTCTACGAGCAGTACTTC. Translating it yields CARGPGVYEQYF. This rearrangement joins TRBV6-5 to TRBJ2-7; D uncertain. V shed 9 bases and J shed 3 bases, with 12 bases lying between them. This CDR3 has 12 amino acids. The germline V gene has CDR1 MNHEY and CDR2 SVGAGI.

The chain carries TRBV27 and TRBJ2-1, with TRBD2 matching over 8 bases. The CDR3 runs 17 residues. Germline CDR1 is MNHEY and CDR2 is SMNVEV (reference sequence). V shed 0 bases and J 0 bases; nucleotides not matched to a gene: 4. The CDR3 is CASSLSFSGSSYNEQFF. The CDR3 DNA follows: TGTGCCAGCAGTTTATCTTTCAGCGGGAGCTCCTACAATGAGCAGTTCTTC.

The V call is TRBV27, the J call TRBJ2-2; D may be TRBD2 (5 bases). V was cut by 8 bases and J by 4 bases, with 23 bases left in between. Germline V gene sequence: CDR1 MNHEY, CDR2 SMNVEV (reference sequence). The CDR3 is 17 amino acids. CDR3 loop: CASGPGTPVSATGELFF. The CDR3 nucleotides read TGTGCCAGCGGCCCCGGCACACCGGTTAGCGCCACCGGGGAGCTGTTTTTT.